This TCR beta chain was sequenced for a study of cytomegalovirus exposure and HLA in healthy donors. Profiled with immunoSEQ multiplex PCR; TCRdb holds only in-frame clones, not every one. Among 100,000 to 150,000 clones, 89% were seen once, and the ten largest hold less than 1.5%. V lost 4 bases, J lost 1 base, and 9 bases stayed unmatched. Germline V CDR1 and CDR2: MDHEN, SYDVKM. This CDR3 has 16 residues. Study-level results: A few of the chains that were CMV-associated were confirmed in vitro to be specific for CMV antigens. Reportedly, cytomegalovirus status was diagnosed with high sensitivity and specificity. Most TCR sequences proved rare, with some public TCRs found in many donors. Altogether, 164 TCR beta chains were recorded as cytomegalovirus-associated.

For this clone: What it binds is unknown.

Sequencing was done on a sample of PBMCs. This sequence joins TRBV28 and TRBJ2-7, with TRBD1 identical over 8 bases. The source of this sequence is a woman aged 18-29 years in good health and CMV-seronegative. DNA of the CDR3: TGTGCCAGCAGTTCGTCCGTGACAGGGGTTTCCTACGAGCAGTACTTC. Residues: CASSSSVTGVSYEQYF.